This T cell receptor beta chain comes out of a study of cytomegalovirus exposure and HLA in healthy donors. Study in general: As released early, the data held roughly 85 million unique TCRs from HLA-typed donors.

Study results and limitations: A previous analysis found most TCR beta V segments productive roughly 87% or roughly 30% of the time. A later analysis linked some 17,000 TCR beta sequences to HLA alleles at 0.05 false discovery rate.

V lost 0 bases to trimming and J lost 0 bases, with 5 bases between them. The CDR3 spans 14 residues. Per the germline V gene, CDR1 is MNHEY and CDR2 is SVGAGI. The PCR employed 60 Vbeta primers together with 13 Jbeta primers. Only in-frame clones appear in the TCRdb table, and some are missing; sequencing was by immunoSEQ multiplex PCR. The profile shows about 190,000 clones, approximately 81% of them singletons. This clone appeared a few times. Its antigen is unknown. The chain joins TRBV6-5 to TRBJ1-2, with D unclear. Sequencing input: PBMCs. This receptor was obtained from a boy aged 5 to 17 in good health and CMV-seronegative. The CDR3 DNA reads as TGTGCCAGCAGTTACTCGAGGACTAACTATGGCTACACCTTC. Protein: CASSYSRTNYGYTF.